This T cell receptor (beta chain) was observed in a study of chemoradiotherapy in HPV16-positive cancers (dated by TCRdb to between 2020 and 2023). Regarding the research as a whole: Functional T-cell assays on cells from a couple of HPV16-positive patients defined candidate HPV-specific T-cell clones and common TCR motifs. TCR repertoires from some 90 patients with HPV-related cancers were then used to track the candidate HPV-specific TCRs and motifs. The study set out to ask whether T-cell immunity against the HPV oncoproteins E6 and E7 changes over the course of chemoradiotherapy and whether that immunity affects survival. The paper's findings and limits, for the study overall: Only a couple of HPV16-positive patients were used to derive the functional definition of HPV-specific T cells, and the survival association was reported for HPV16-positive patients. Improved recurrence-free survival in HPV16-positive patients was associated with expansion of HPV-responsive T cells during chemoradiotherapy. Expansion of candidate HPV-specific clones and E7-related TCR motifs was observed in the tumor microenvironment during treatment, whereas no such expansion was observed for non-HPV-specific T cells.

Worth noting for this clone: Its antigen remains undetermined. No much larger clone exists at a distance of one base, and base qualities are not known.

At the junction V is shortened by 3 bases and J by 11 bases, with 20 bases in between. The CDR3, cysteine through phenylalanine, is 14 amino acids long. Only the CDR3 DNA is retained, 42 bases long and in frame from the first base. Taken from the germline V gene (reference sequence), the CDR1 and CDR2 loops are GTSNPN and SVGIG. The library was built by means of the immunoSEQ multiplex PCR assay. TCRdb mirrors the immuneACCESS table, restricted to in-frame sequences. Some clones are absent from its copies; in checked studies, under half trace to an unresolved V gene, and the reason for the others is unknown. This sample holds 23,000 or so clones; less than 90% were observed only once. The ten largest clones add up to roughly 4.5% of the sample. Repertoires were sampled repeatedly over the course of chemoradiotherapy, so clonal expansion could be followed in the tumor microenvironment.

The chain was built from TRBV30 and TRBJ2-4; the D gene assignment is ambiguous. This material consisted of blood, taken from a patient who underwent chemoradiotherapy. The source of this sequence is a human donor with HPV-associated anogenital cancer. The CDR3 protein is CAWSPPGRPGLQYF. The DNA sequence is TGTGCCTGGAGCCCACCTGGCCGACCTGGGCTTCAGTACTTC.